These 25 T cell receptor beta chains came from one sample sequenced in a study of CD4 T cell repertoires in COVID-19. Libraries were prepared by immunoSEQ multiplex PCR; TCRdb keeps only in-frame clonotypes and omits some of them. The sample holds approximately 75,000 clones, 83% seen once. Sequencing was performed on CD4+ T cells from peripheral blood, taken after recovery from COVID-19. The receptors were gathered from a human donor who had COVID-19.

The chain has TRBV29-1 and TRBJ1-2, with D tentatively TRBD1 (5 bases). Trimming stripped 4 bases from V and 3 bases from J, with 9 bases between. This CDR3 region has 12 residues. The germline gives CDR1 SQVTM, CDR2 ANQGSEA. The CDR3 loop reads CSVGQGHYGYTF. The CDR3 DNA sequence: TGCAGCGTTGGCCAGGGTCACTATGGCTACACCTTC.

The chain links TRBV6-6 to TRBJ1-2, with TRBD1 as a possible D gene (5 bases). CDR3 length: 15 amino acids. Trimming left V 5 bases short and J 1 base short, with 14 bases between. The germline CDR1 and CDR2 sequences are MNHNY and SVGAGI (reference sequence). CDR3 sequence reads: CASSNRDGHNYGYTF. The CDR3 DNA follows: TGTGCCAGCAGTAACCGGGACGGACATAACTATGGCTACACCTTC.

V is TRBV15 and J is TRBJ1-3; the D gene is possibly TRBD1 (5 bases). Germline CDR1 LNHNV, CDR2 YYDKDF (reference sequence). The CDR3 is 16 residues long. V lost 1 base and J lost 0, with 10 bases in between. CDR3 sequence (DNA): TGTGCCACCAGCAGAGGGGGGTCAAACTCTGGAAACACCATATATTTT. Amino acids: CATSRGGSNSGNTIYF.

The chain joins TRBV10-3 to TRBJ1-3, with D possibly being TRBD1 (5 bases). CDR3 length: 13 amino acids. Germline lookup yields CDR1 ENHRY and CDR2 SYGVKD. Trimming removed 7 bases at V and 3 bases at J, with 10 bases between. CDR3 region: CAIMDTRGNTIYF. The CDR3 region has the DNA TGTGCCATCATGGACACCCGTGGAAACACCATATATTTT.

The chain has TRBV2 and TRBJ2-2; unclear D gene. Between the trimmed V and J ends, which lost 2 bases and 0 bases, there was a span of 7 bases. This CDR3 region has 15 residues. Germline V CDR1 and CDR2: SNHLY, FYNNEI. The CDR3 nucleotides read TGTGCCAGCAGTGAACGCGTTACGAACACCGGGGAGCTGTTTTTT. Amino acid sequence: CASSERVTNTGELFF.

The chain is built from TRBV5-1 and TRBJ1-2, with a possible D match to TRBD1 (5 bases). In germline, CDR1 is SGHRS, CDR2 YFSETQ. Trimming took 0 bases from V and 4 from J, leaving 10 bases between them. This CDR3 has 14 residues. CDR3 residues: CASSLDGGAYGYTF. DNA of the CDR3: TGCGCCAGCAGCTTGGACGGGGGAGCCTATGGCTACACCTTC.

The CDR3 region is CASSLRGLEETQYF. The CDR3 DNA reads as TGTGCCAGTAGTCTGAGGGGACTGGAAGAGACCCAGTACTTC. This chain connects TRBV19 to TRBJ2-5, with a tentative D call TRBD2 (6 bases). With 5 bases removed from V and 3 bases from J, the gap between germline ends came to 13 bases. CDR1 and CDR2 (germline): LNHDA, SQIVND (reference sequence). The CDR3 length is 14 residues.

The chain is built from TRBV6-1 and TRBJ1-1; 8 nucleotides line up with TRBD1. Germline assignment: CDR1 MNHNS and CDR2 SASEGT. V shed 2 bases and J 1 base; nucleotides not matched to a gene: 3. CDR3 length: 15 amino acids. The CDR3 here is CASSESDRENTEAFF. DNA of the CDR3: TGTGCCAGCAGTGAATCGGACAGGGAGAACACTGAAGCTTTCTTT.

The chain employs TRBV19 and TRBJ1-2, with a tentative D call TRBD1 (5 bases). CDR1 and CDR2 (germline): LNHDA, SQIVND (reference sequence). The V end was cut by 9 bases, the J end by 2 bases, with 22 bases between. This CDR3 comprises 16 residues. This CDR3 reads CASRPIGAQSNYGYTF. The CDR3 nucleotides read TGTGCCAGCCGACCTATAGGGGCCCAAAGCAACTATGGCTACACCTTC.

The rearrangement joins TRBV5-1 to TRBJ2-7; D remains ambiguous. The V and J ends lost 2 bases and 0 bases respectively, with 9 bases between them. Germline V CDR1 and CDR2: SGHRS, YFSETQ. The length of the CDR3 is 14 residues. In DNA, the CDR3 is TGCGCCAGCAGCTTTGGCACCGGCTCCTACGAGCAGTACTTC. This translates into CASSFGTGSYEQYF.

The genes are TRBV6-5 and TRBJ2-7; tentative D call: TRBD2 (6 bases). Germline CDR1 reads MNHEY; CDR2 reads SVGAGI. V was pared by 6 bases and J by 3 bases, with 15 bases between. The CDR3 extends over 14 amino acids. CDR3 in amino acids: CASRASGDGYEQYF. The CDR3 DNA reads TGTGCCAGCAGAGCCTCGGGGGACGGCTACGAGCAGTACTTC.

There are a few counts of this clone. V usage is TRBV5-1 and J usage is TRBJ1-2, with D perhaps TRBD1 (5 bases). V lost 4 bases to trimming and J lost 5 bases, with 15 bases between them. CDR1 is SGHRS, CDR2 YFSETQ, per germline. The CDR3 consists of 14 residues. CDR3 residues: CASSPEGNGYGYTF. CDR3 sequence (DNA): TGCGCCAGCAGCCCCGAGGGGAATGGTTATGGCTACACCTTC.

V usage is TRBV28 and J usage is TRBJ2-6; D gene unclear. The CDR3 totals 16 residues. Germline V CDR1 and CDR2: MDHEN, SYDVKM. Trimming took off 3 bases at V and 0 bases at J, with 9 bases between the two ends. The CDR3, as DNA: TGTGCCAGCAGTTTGGGTGAGGTCTCTGGGGCCAACGTCCTGACTTTC. As protein: CASSLGEVSGANVLTF.

The gene calls are TRBV11-2 and TRBJ2-2, with 7 bases identical to TRBD1. The CDR3 has 17 amino acids. CDR1 is SGHAT, CDR2 FQNNGV, per germline. The V segment lost 1 base and the J segment 5 bases; nucleotides outside the gene matches: 10. The CDR3 is CASSLVPTGIKTGELFF. In DNA, the CDR3 is TGTGCCAGCAGCTTAGTGCCGACAGGGATTAAAACCGGGGAGCTGTTTTTT.

The rearrangement links TRBV11-2 to TRBJ2-3; 9 positions agree with TRBD1. V shed 4 bases and J 5 bases; nucleotides not matched to a gene: 7. The CDR3 consists of 15 residues. Germline V gene lookup returns CDR1 SGHAT and CDR2 FQNNGV. The CDR3 coding sequence is TGTGCCAGCAGCTACCTGACAGGGGGTAGAGATACGCAGTATTTT. Translated: CASSYLTGGRDTQYF.

This rearrangement joins TRBV30 to TRBJ1-1, with a weak D call TRBD1 (5 bases). Germline V gives CDR1 GTSNPN, CDR2 SVGIG (reference sequence). Trimming shortened V by 0 bases and J by 4 bases, and 12 bases separated the two germline ends. The CDR3 loop spans 14 amino acids. The DNA of the CDR3 is TGTGCCTGGAGTGTACTGACCGGGGGCACTGAAGCTTTCTTT. Amino acid sequence: CAWSVLTGGTEAFF.

The genes are TRBV5-1 and TRBJ1-3; possible D gene TRBD1, 5 bases. Looked up from germline, CDR1 is SGHRS and CDR2 is YFSETQ. Trimming left V 3 bases short and J 1 base short, with 11 bases between. There are 15 residues in the CDR3. The CDR3 nucleotides are TGCGCCAGCAGCTACGGGGGTGGATCTGGAAACACCATATATTTT. This translates into CASSYGGGSGNTIYF.

This clone was seen once. The rearrangement uses TRBV27 and TRBJ2-3; TRBD2 might be the D (5 bases). The CDR3 is made up of 14 amino acids. Between the trimmed V and J ends, which lost 4 bases and 4 bases, there was a span of 12 bases. Germline loops: CDR1 MNHEY, CDR2 SMNVEV (reference sequence). The chain's CDR3 is CASSSPAAADTQYF. The DNA for the CDR3 is TGTGCCAGCAGTTCGCCAGCGGCAGCAGATACGCAGTATTTT.

The chain couples TRBV19 to TRBJ2-1, with D possibly TRBD2 on 7 matching bases. V was shortened by 5 bases and J by 4 bases, with 18 bases between the two germline ends. In germline, CDR1 is LNHDA, CDR2 SQIVND (reference sequence). CDR3 length equals 16 residues. In nucleotides, the CDR3 is TGTGCCAGTAGTTCCCGAGGGGGGGCCTCTTACAATGAGCAGTTCTTC. It codes for CASSSRGGASYNEQFF.

This chain links TRBV27 with TRBJ2-1; D gene unclear. The V and J ends lost 3 bases and 2 bases respectively, with 20 bases between them. The CDR3 consists of 18 residues. The germline CDR1 and CDR2 sequences are MNHEY and SMNVEV (reference sequence). CDR3 sequence: CASSFRAIRTSPYNEQFF. As DNA, the CDR3 is TGTGCCAGCAGTTTCCGGGCGATTCGGACCTCCCCCTACAATGAGCAGTTCTTC.

This clone was counted once. This chain uses TRBV2 with TRBJ1-5, with a tentative D call TRBD1 (5 bases). Germline V CDR1 and CDR2: SNHLY, FYNNEI. The CDR3 is made up of 19 amino acids. V was cut by 0 bases and J by 0 bases, with 18 bases left in between. CDR3 DNA sequence: TGTGCCAGCAGTGAAGCATGGCAGGGTGGCTTCAATAGCAATCAGCCCCAGCATTTT. Its protein product is CASSEAWQGGFNSNQPQHF.

The chain is built from TRBV4-2 and TRBJ2-2; D is possibly TRBD2 (5 bases). V gave up 0 bases and J gave up 4 bases, with 12 bases separating them. The CDR3 sequence is 16 residues long. CDR1 LGHNA and CDR2 YNFKEQ come from the germline V gene. The CDR3 region has the DNA TGTGCCAGCAGCCAAGATGGAGGAGTCCGCACCGGGGAGCTGTTTTTT. It encodes CASSQDGGVRTGELFF.

This clone was picked up a small number of times. The chain couples TRBV21-1 to TRBJ2-6; the table's D call, TRBD1, has no DNA check behind it. TRBV21-1 is a recognized pseudogene. The CDR3 length is 20 residues. The CDR3 reads CASSAPGAGLASSGANVLTF. DNA for the CDR3: TGTGCCAGCAGCGCCCCAGGGGCAGGCCTTGCGAGCTCTGGGGCCAACGTCCTGACTTTC.

CDR3 residues: CASGGHNTGELFF. CDR3 nucleotide sequence: TGTGCCAGCGGAGGACACAACACCGGGGAGCTGTTTTTT. The rearrangement joins TRBV2 to TRBJ2-2; D could derive from TRBD1 or TRBD2 (5 bases each). Between the trimmed V and J ends, which lost 8 bases and 2 bases, there was a span of 9 bases. Germline V CDR1 and CDR2: SNHLY, FYNNEI. This CDR3 comprises 13 residues.

The chain recombines TRBV6-5 with TRBJ1-2; TRBD1 agrees at 7 bases. V was pared by 7 bases and J by 5 bases, with 10 bases of the junction left unmatched. The V gene's germline CDR1 is MNHEY and CDR2 SVGAGI. The CDR3 covers 14 residues. This CDR3 reads CASNIGGAAYGYTF. The CDR3 coding sequence is TGTGCCAGCAATATAGGGGGCGCAGCGTATGGCTACACCTTC.